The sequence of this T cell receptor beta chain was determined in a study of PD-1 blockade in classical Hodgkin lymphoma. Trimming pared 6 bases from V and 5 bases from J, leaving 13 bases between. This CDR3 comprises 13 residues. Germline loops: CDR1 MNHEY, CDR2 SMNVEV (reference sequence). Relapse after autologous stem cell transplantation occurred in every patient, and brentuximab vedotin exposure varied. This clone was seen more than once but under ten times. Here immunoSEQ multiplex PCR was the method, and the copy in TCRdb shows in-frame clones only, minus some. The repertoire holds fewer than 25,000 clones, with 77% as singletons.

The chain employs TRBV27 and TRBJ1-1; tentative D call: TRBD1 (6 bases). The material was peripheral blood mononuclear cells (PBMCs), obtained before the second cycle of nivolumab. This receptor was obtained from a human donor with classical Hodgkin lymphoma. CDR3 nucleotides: TGTGCCAGCAGATTACAGGGTTGGACTGAAGCTTTCTTT. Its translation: CASRLQGWTEAFF.